This T cell receptor (beta chain) was documented in a study of cytomegalovirus exposure and HLA in healthy donors (dated by TCRdb to about 2017). As for the study more broadly: An earlier analysis of some 620 of the donors reported 276 Gb of sequence data and approximately 120 million unique TCR beta sequences obtained from around 180 million T cells. Class I and class II HLA loci were covered by the typing at four-digit resolution. About five DR-DQ haplotypes were handled as single units for association and clustering because linkage in the cohort was strong. In a later genetic analysis, genome-wide SNP genotypes for about 55% of the roughly 670 donors were used, and that subset was treated as a discovery cohort. A later analysis re-analyzed previously published TCR beta repertoires from 666 donors and added high-resolution HLA genotyping to study TCR occurrence patterns. Typing coverage varied by locus: roughly 629-630 donors for A, B, C, DRB1 and DQB1; approximately 500 for DQA1; around 610 for DPA1; roughly 450 for DPB1. Rather than using new phenotypic data, the later analysis identified candidate immune exposures from TCR beta sequences and from how often those sequences occurred across donors. The study used immunosequencing to profile the T cell repertoires of 666 subjects and linked those repertoires to cytomegalovirus serostatus. Alongside the repertoire data, information on donor age, sex, ethnicity and CMV serostatus was compiled. Among approximately 370 genotyped donors of the cohort, an average of around 250,000 unique TCR beta nucleotide sequences was sequenced per donor, of which about 20% were non-productive. Every repertoire in the discovery cohort had been generated on one and the same sequencing platform. The study aimed to test whether signatures of past pathogen exposure could be identified by cataloging public T cell receptors. About 310 gigabases of sequencing data and approximately 93 million unique TCR sequences were included in an early release covering about 600 HLA-typed donors. Of the 350 to 450 genotyped donors, about 80% fell in the genetic ancestry cluster associated with self-reported Caucasian donors. To predict cytomegalovirus infection status, the study combined high-throughput TCR immunosequencing, statistical association of individual TCRs with disease status, and machine learning. In an earlier analysis of roughly 540 of the donors, high-throughput TCR beta sequencing was used to judge whether each TCR beta V gene segment behaved as functional or pseudogenic. In addition to the first cohort of roughly 700 subjects, a separate validation cohort of 120 different subjects was used. Paper-wide results and their limitations: It was suggested by the authors that the approach could potentially be generalized to other disease states and immunological phenotypes. Sequencing depth was assumed to be roughly uniform across donors in the presence/absence analyses, though that assumption may not hold. At a false discovery rate of 0.05, a later analysis linked 16,951 TCR beta sequences to specific HLA alleles. This cohort had only TCR beta chains sequenced, and the lack of alpha or paired-chain data limited which features could be detected. Most TCR sequences were observed very rarely across donors, whereas some public TCRs were present in many individuals. An association between a missense DCLRE1C variant and V-gene and J-gene trimming of TCR beta chains was found in a later genetic analysis and replicated in an independent cohort. Immune exposure information for the cohort was limited to CMV serostatus. A group of highly shared sequence variants was considered likely to be a technical artifact of the sequencing pipeline. The classifier was reported to diagnose cytomegalovirus status with high specificity and sensitivity in both the original and validation cohorts. A further reported finding was that TCR beta sequences accurately predicted the HLA-A and HLA-B alleles for most subjects in the first cohort. Correlated functional status among segregating V segments might be attributable to linkage disequilibrium, but an unknown experimental factor could not be ruled out. Because counts were too low, seventeen rarely observed V segments, including chromosome 9 orphons, were left out of the earlier analysis of 587 of the donors. Broadly in line with IMGT annotations, most TCR beta V segments showed up in productive rearrangements about 87% or about 30% of the time in an earlier analysis of about 500 of the donors. In a later analysis, the rate of TCR association differed among HLA loci, with DRB1 alleles having the most associated TCRs and HLA-C alleles having the fewest. When HLA alleles, especially DR and DQ, strongly co-occurred, attributing TCR associations to individual alleles was difficult. Because the 87-base-pair reads could not distinguish some IMGT-functional V segments, including TRBV6-2 and TRBV6-3, those segments were excluded. Because some donors lacked HLA typing at each locus, the association tests relied only on the typed subset. A later genetic analysis reported fewer N-insertions in productive TCRs among donors in an Asian-associated ancestry cluster than the 666-donor mean. In a later analysis, HLA-associated TCR beta chains showed more clonal expansion and lower generation probabilities than non-associated chains that were equally common. According to a later analysis, parvovirus B19, influenza, CMV and Epstein-Barr virus appeared linked to several top co-occurrence clusters. A few of the identified cytomegalovirus-associated TCR beta chains were confirmed in vitro to be specific for cytomegalovirus antigens. A total of 164 TCR beta chains were listed by the study as associated with cytomegalovirus. A later analysis found that most CMV-associated TCR beta chains appeared HLA-restricted, with HLA associations seemingly driven largely by CMV exposure.

This clone was recorded a few times. What antigen it recognizes has not been identified. Per-base quality was not reported, and no clone a single base away is much larger than it. CDR1 and CDR2 are drawn from the germline V gene: MNHEY, SVGAGI. Taken from cysteine to phenylalanine, the CDR3 has 14 residues. Only the CDR3 part of the read is kept: 42 bases, read in frame from the first base. V is shortened by 5 bases, J by 6 bases, and the region joining them spans 14 bases. Libraries were prepared through the immunoSEQ multiplex PCR assay. The multiplex PCR relied on a mix of 60 forward primers for TCR Vbeta segments and 13 reverse primers for TCR Jbeta segments. The CDR3 region of rearranged TCR beta genes was amplified from genomic DNA by a multiplex PCR assay. Amplified TCR beta libraries were sequenced as 87-base-pair reads on the Illumina HiSeq System. On the study's bioinformatics: A later analysis counted approximately 84 million unique TCR beta chains across the 666 repertoires, and roughly 11 million of these chains were shared by at least two donors. A nearest-neighbor algorithm error-corrected the raw reads and collapsed the reads into unique sequences, merging closely related sequences to remove PCR and sequencing errors. V, D and J gene segments were assigned by aligning CDR3 sequences to IMGT reference sequences. For a sequence to be retained, at least a six-nucleotide match to both a V gene segment and a J gene segment was required. A rearrangement counted as productive if the CDR3 had no stop codons and remained in frame with V and J, and every other rearrangement counted as non-productive. CDR3 was defined according to IMGT convention as the region running from the second conserved V-encoded cysteine to the conserved J-encoded phenylalanine. The earlier analysis of about 610 of the donors excluded any sequence lacking an unambiguous match to a single V gene segment. An earlier analysis of over 450 of the donors classified V segments as functional when productive rearrangements were above 56.7% and as segregating when the standard deviation between donors was above 5%. A statistical classification framework was built to diagnose cytomegalovirus status from the catalog of TCR beta chain sequences. V and J gene assignment, in a later analysis, came from comparing TCR nucleotide sequences with IMGT/GENE-DB human TR gene sequences. The TCRdist pipeline was used in a later analysis to assign CDR3 sequences and most-parsimonious VDJ recombination scenarios. In a later analysis, every TCR beta chain was defined by the combination of its CDR3 amino acid sequence and its V-gene family, and reads without a unique V-gene family were dropped. To address suspected cross-contamination and a sequencing artifact, a later analysis removed 550 to 750 highly shared, low-generation-probability nucleotide sequences. In a later analysis, a clonal expansion index for each public chain was calculated from normalized within-repertoire ranks of inferred template counts. A later analysis computed generation probabilities with a VDJ recombination model fitted to out-of-frame rearrangements, and checked the results against IGoR. In a later analysis, TCR-TCR, TCR-HLA and TCR-CMV co-occurrence was scored with hypergeometric tests, and a repertoire-size bias correction was applied to TCR pairs. A later analysis estimated false discovery rates by permuting HLA or CMV assignments 20 times. In a later analysis, co-occurring TCRs were grouped with DBSCAN, and TCRdist sequence similarity was added when clustering was performed within HLA-allele-positive subsets. Repertoires with fewer than 30,000 or more than 120,000 public chains, plus five repertoires with anomalous nucleotide sharing, were excluded from co-occurrence clustering. Not all clones reach the TCRdb copy of this immuneACCESS table, which keeps in-frame sequences only. Checked studies attribute under half of the gap to unresolved V genes and leave the rest unexplained. V and J calls and clone size come straight from that table; D and trimming were deduced from the DNA. Recorded for this sample are roughly 140,000 clones; around 80% of them occurred a single time. The ten biggest clones cover 2.5% of the sample.

The cohort consisted of 600 to 750 healthy bone marrow donors. At the time of sampling, every cohort member was nominally healthy, though immune exposures that went unrecorded were likely present. The donor was CMV seronegative and belonged to the group of 350 or so seronegative cohort members. Every donor gave a peripheral blood sample, and the peripheral blood mononuclear cells from that sample were used for TCR beta sequencing. Genomic DNA extraction from the blood cell samples was performed with the Qiagen DNeasy Blood Extraction Kit. The chain is encoded by TRBV6-5 joined to TRBJ2-1; D gene: possibly TRBD2, on 6 matching bases. The sequenced material came from PBMCs. The receptor's source is a boy between 2 and 10 years old in good health and CMV-seronegative. The CDR3 is CASSRLDEANEQFF. The DNA reads as follows: TGTGCCAGCAGTAGACTAGACGAGGCCAATGAGCAGTTCTTC.